This TCR beta chain was sequenced during a study of T cells after yellow fever vaccination (dated 2019 in TCRdb). Regarding the study in general: Libraries from fractions with low cell numbers were prepared with the SMART-Seq v4 Ultra Low Input RNA kit. Blood was collected at multiple timepoints before and after primary and secondary immunization, and bulk PBMC replicates and cell subsets were isolated. To track T-cell clones before and after primary and booster YFV17D yellow fever vaccination, bulk TCR alpha and beta repertoires were sequenced longitudinally. The cohort comprised two healthy male donors, one aged 18 to 30 and one aged 30 to 40 years. Results and caveats for the whole study, not just this receptor: Most clones expanded after primary vaccination (96% of CD4 and approximately 86% of CD8) were re-detected after the booster, suggesting that broad memory maintenance occurred. Compared with the primary T-cell response, the secondary T-cell response was faster but weaker, reaching its peak on day 5 rather than on day 15. Only a couple of donors were included in the study, so the extent to which the findings can be generalized is limited. A small share of clonotypes was detected in both CD4 and CD8 compartments, with the overlap likely arising from convergent recombination. Computational filtering was required because FACS-sorted repertoires could contain abundant contaminating clonotypes from the bulk population.

The data were produced on an Illumina NovaSeq 6000. TCR cDNA was synthesized by 5'RACE template switching, which introduced a universal primer site and unique molecular identifiers. Priming for cDNA synthesis came from both the TCR alpha and TCR beta constant segments. Libraries were amplified in two PCR steps, with sample barcodes and sequencing adapters added in the second step. Sequencing of libraries was performed on Illumina HiSeq 2500 (2x100 bp) or NovaSeq (2x150 bp). As for the original processing: Reads were demultiplexed and collapsed into UMI consensus sequences with MIGEC, and V(D)J alignment was performed with MiXCR. Using edgeR on replicate PBMC samples, clonotypes were called vaccine-responding if FDR was below 0.01 and the log2 fold change was above 5 up to day 15. Each bulk clonotype was labeled CD4 or CD8 based on which sequenced repertoire, CD4 or CD8, contained the clonotype at higher abundance. In TCRdb, the public reads were trimmed at Q25 with fastp and aligned with MiXCR, with productive beta chains retained. Entries are consolidated by CDR3 protein sequence, retaining the most common genes and DNA. TCRdb's processing, not the authors' own work, is the source of the V and J calls. For this sample there are some 300,000 distinct CDR3 sequences; less than 9.5% appear just once. Of the sample, about 3% is held by the ten largest clones.

What this sample's treatment or condition label stands for: live attenuated yellow fever vaccine strain. A standard Ficoll-Paque protocol was used to isolate PBMCs from peripheral blood. Dynabeads CD4 and CD8 positive selection kits were used to isolate the CD4 and CD8 T-cell fractions. RNA was extracted with TriZol from bulk PBMCs, CD4 and CD8 fractions, and dextramer-positive and dextramer-negative fractions. Looking up the germline V gene (reference sequence) yields CDR1 LNHDA and CDR2 SQIVND. V is pared back by 6 bases and J by 2 bases, with 10 bases lying between the germline termini. The CDR3 contains 14 residues, cysteine and phenylalanine counted. Only CDR3 DNA remains: 42 bases, in frame from the first base. This clonotype appeared many times. Its binding antigen is unknown. No base quality information exists; no much larger clone differs at one position.

The sequencing used CD4+ T cells sorted from PBMCs, collected 5 days after the yellow fever booster vaccination. The sequence came from a man between 18 and 29 years old who received the YFV17D yellow fever vaccine. The V and J genes are TRBV19 and TRBJ2-2; perhaps TRBD2 is the D gene, with 5 bases matching. The CDR3 in this case is CASRVRGNTGELFF. The DNA sequence reads TGTGCCAGTAGAGTTCGGGGAAACACCGGGGAGCTGTTTTTT.